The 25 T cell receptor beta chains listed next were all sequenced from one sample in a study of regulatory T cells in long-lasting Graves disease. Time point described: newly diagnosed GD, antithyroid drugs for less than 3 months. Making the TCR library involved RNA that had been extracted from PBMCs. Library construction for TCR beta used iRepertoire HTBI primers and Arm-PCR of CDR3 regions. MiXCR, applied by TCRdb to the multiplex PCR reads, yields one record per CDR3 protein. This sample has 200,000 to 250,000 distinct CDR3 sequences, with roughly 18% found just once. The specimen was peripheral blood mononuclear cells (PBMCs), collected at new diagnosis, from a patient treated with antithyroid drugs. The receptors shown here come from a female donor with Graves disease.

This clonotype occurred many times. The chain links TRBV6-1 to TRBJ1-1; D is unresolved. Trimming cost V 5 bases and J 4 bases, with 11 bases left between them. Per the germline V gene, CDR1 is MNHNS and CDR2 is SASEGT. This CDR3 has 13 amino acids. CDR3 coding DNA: TGTGCCAGCAGTAGAAATTACGGCACTGAAGCTTTCTTT. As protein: CASSRNYGTEAFF.

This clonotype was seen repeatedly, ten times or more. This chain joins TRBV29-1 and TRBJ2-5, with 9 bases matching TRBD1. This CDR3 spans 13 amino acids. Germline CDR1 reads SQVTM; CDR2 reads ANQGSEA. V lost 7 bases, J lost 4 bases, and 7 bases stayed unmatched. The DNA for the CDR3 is TGCAGCGGTAGACAGGGGGGGACAGAGACCCAGTACTTC. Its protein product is CSGRQGGTETQYF. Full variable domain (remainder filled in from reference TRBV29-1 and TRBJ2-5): SAVISQKPSRDICQRGTSLTIQCQVDSQVTMMFWYRQQPGQSLTLIATANQGSEATYESGFVIDKFPISRPNLTFSTLTVSNMSPEDSSIYLCSGRQGGTETQYFGPGTRLLVL.

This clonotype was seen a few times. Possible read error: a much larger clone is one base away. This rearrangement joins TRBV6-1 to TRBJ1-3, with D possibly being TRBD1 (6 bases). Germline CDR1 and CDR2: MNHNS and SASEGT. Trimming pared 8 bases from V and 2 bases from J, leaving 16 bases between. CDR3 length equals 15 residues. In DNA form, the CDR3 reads TGTGCCAGCGGTCACGCACGGGGGCCTGGAAACACCATATATTTT. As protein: CASGHARGPGNTIYF.

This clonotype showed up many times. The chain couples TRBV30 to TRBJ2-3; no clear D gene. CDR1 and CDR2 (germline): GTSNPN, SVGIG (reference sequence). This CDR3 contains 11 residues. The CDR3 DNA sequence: TGTCTCGGCGAAAGCACAGATACGCAGTATTTT. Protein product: CLGESTDTQYF.

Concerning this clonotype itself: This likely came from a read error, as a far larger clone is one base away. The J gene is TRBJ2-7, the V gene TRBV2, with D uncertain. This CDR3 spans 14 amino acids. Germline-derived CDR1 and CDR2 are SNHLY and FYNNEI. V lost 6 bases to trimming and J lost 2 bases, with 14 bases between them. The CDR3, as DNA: TGTGCCAGCAGCCTCCAGCGTCTCGCCTACGAGCAGTACTTC. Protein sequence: CASSLQRLAYEQYF.

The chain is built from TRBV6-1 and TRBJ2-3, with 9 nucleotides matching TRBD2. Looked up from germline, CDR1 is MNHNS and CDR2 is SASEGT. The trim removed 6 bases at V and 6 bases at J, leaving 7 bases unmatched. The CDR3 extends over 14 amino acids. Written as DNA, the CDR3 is TGTGCCAGCAGGCCCGGACTAGCGTCTGATACGCAGTATTTT. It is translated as CASRPGLASDTQYF.

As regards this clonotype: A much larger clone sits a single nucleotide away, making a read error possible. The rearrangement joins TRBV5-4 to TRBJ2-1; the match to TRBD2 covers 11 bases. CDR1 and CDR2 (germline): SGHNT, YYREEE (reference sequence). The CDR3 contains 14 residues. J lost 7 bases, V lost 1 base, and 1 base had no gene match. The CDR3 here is CASSLTSGRNEQFF. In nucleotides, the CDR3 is TGTGCCAGCAGCTTGACTAGCGGGAGAAATGAGCAGTTCTTC.

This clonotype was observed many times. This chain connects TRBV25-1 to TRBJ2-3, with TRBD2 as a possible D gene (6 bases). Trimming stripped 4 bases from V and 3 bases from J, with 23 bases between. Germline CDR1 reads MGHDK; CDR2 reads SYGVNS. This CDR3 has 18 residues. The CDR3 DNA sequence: TGTGCCAGCAGTGGAGGATGGGGGGATAAGGGTCGGACAGATACGCAGTATTTT. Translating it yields CASSGGWGDKGRTDTQYF.

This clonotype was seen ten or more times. CDR3 in amino acids: CATSDPNRVGNEQFF. In DNA form, the CDR3 reads TGTGCCACCAGTGATCCTAACAGGGTTGGCAATGAGCAGTTCTTC. The rearrangement joins TRBV24-1 to TRBJ2-1, with D maybe TRBD1 (6 bases). Per the germline V gene, CDR1 is KGHDR and CDR2 is SFDVKD. With 3 bases removed from V and 6 bases from J, the gap between germline ends came to 14 bases. The CDR3 runs to 15 residues.

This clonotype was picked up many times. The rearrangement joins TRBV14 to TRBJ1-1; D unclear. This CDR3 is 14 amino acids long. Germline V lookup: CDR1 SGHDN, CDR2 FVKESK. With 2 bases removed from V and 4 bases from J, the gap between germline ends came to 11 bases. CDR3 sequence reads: CASSQNWMGTEAFF. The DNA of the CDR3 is TGTGCCAGCAGCCAAAATTGGATGGGCACTGAAGCTTTCTTT.

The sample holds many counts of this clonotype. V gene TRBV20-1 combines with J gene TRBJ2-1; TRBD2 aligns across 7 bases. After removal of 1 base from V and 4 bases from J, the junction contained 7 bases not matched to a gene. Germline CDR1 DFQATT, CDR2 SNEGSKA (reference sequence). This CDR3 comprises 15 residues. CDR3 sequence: CSARGSEREYNEQFF. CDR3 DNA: TGCAGTGCTAGAGGAAGCGAGCGGGAATACAATGAGCAGTTCTTC.

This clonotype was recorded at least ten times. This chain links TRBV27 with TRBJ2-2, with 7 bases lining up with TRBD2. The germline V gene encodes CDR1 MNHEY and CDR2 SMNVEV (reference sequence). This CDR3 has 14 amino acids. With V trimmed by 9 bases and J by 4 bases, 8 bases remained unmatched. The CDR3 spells CASSGLAGTGELFF. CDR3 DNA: TGTGCCAGTAGCGGATTAGCGGGCACCGGGGAGCTGTTTTTT.

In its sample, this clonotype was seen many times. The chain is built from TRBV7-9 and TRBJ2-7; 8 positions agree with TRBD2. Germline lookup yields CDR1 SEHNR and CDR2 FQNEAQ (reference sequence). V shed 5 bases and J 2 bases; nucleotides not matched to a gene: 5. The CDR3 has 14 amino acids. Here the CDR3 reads CASSKTSGAYEQYF. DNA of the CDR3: TGTGCCAGCAGCAAAACTAGCGGCGCCTACGAGCAGTACTTC.

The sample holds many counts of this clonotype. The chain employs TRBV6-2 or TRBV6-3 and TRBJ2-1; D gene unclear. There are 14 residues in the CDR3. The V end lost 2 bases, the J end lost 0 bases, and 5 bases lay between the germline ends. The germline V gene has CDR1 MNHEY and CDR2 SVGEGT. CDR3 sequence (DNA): TGTGCCAGCAGTTACCGCGCCTCCTACAATGAGCAGTTCTTC. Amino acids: CASSYRASYNEQFF.

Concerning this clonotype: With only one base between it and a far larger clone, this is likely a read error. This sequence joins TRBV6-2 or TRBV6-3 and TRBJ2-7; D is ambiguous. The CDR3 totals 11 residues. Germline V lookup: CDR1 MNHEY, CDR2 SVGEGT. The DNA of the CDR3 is TGTGCCAGCAGTTCCACCTACGACCAGTACTTC. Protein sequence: CASSSTYDQYF.

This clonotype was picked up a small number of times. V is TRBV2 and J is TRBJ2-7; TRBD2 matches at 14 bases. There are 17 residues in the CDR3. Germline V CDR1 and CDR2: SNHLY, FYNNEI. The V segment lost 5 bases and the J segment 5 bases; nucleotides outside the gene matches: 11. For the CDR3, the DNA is TGTGCCAGCAGTCCCACCGGACTAGCGGGAGGCGGCCACGAGCAGTACTTC. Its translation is CASSPTGLAGGGHEQYF.

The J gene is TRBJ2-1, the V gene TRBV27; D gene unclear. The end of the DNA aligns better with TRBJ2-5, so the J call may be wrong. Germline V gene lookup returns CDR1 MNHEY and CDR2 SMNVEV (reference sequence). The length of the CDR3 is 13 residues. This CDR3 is CASSFLESETQYF. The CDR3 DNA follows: TGTGCCAGCAGCTTTCTAGAGTCGGAGACCCAGTACTTC.

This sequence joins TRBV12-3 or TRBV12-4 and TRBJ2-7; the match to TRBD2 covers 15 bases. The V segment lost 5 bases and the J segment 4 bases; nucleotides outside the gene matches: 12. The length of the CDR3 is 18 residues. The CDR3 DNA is TGTGCCAGCAGTCCCACTAGGACTAGCGGGAGGGCCGGGTACGAGCAGTACTTC. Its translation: CASSPTRTSGRAGYEQYF.

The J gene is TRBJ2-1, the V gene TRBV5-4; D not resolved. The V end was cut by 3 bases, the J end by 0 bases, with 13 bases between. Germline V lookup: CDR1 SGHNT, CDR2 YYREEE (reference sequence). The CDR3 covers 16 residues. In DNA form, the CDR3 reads TGTGCCAGCAGCTCCCAGTTGATAGGCTCCTACAATGAGCAGTTCTTC. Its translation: CASSSQLIGSYNEQFF.

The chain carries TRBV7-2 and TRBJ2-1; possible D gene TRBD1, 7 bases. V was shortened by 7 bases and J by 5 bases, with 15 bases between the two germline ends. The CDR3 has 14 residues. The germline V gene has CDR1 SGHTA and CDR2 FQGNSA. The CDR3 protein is CASKIAGQHNEQFF. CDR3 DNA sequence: TGTGCCAGCAAAATCGCGGGACAGCACAATGAGCAGTTCTTC.

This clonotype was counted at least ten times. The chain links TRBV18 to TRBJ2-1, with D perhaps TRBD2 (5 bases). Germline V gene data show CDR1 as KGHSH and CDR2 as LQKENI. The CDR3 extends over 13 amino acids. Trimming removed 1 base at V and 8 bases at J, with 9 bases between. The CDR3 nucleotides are TGTGCCAGCTCACCACAACTAGTTGATGAGCAGTTCTTC. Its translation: CASSPQLVDEQFF.

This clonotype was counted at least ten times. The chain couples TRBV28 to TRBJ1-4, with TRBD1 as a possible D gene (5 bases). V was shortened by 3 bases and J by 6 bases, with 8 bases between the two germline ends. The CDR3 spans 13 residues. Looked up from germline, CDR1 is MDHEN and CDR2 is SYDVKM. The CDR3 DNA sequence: TGTGCCAGCAGTTTGAACAGGCATGAAAAACTGTTTTTT. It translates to CASSLNRHEKLFF.

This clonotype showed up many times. CDR3 DNA sequence: TGTGCCAGCAGCTTAGCCCAGGACAGTCCGTACACTGAAGCTTTCTTT. Translating it yields CASSLAQDSPYTEAFF. J is TRBJ1-1 and V is TRBV7-8, with D possibly being TRBD1 (6 bases). The germline V gene encodes CDR1 SGHVS and CDR2 FQNEAQ. This CDR3 has 16 residues. The V gene lost 0 bases and the J gene lost 3 bases, with 14 bases spanning the gap.

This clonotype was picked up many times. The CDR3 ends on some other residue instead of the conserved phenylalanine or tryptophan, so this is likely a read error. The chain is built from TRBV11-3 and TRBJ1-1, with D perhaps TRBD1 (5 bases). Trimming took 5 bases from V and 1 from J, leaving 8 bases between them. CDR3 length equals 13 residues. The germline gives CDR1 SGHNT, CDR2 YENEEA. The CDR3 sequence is CASSHTGNTEAFL. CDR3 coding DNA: TGTGCCAGCAGCCATACAGGGAACACTGAAGCTTTCCTT.

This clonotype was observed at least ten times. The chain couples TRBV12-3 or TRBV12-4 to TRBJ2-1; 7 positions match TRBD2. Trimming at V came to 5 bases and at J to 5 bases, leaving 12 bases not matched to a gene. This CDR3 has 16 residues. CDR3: CASSPYVAGTNNEQFF. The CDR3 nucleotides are TGTGCCAGCAGTCCCTACGTAGCGGGTACAAACAATGAGCAGTTCTTC.